This T cell receptor (beta chain) is from a study of CD8 T cells in ankylosing spondylitis. The study's findings and limits: Matched ankylosing spondylitis synovial fluid reportedly showed significant enrichment of disease-linked clones. Several of the motif variants were reported before in synovial fluid and blood from reactive arthritis. Apparently characteristic of ankylosing spondylitis blood was a TCR beta motif (eight highly homologous variants).

This CDR3 region has 19 residues. Looked up from germline, CDR1 is MNHEY and CDR2 is SMNVEV (reference sequence). This clonotype has a count of ten or more. Its antigen is currently unknown. At one end the junction does not follow the germline gene, possibly because of a read error. TCR beta libraries were made by quantitative 5'-RACE with molecular barcodes. Each CDR3 protein is one row after TCRdb ran MiXCR on the 5' RACE reads. Counted here are around 210,000 distinct CDR3 sequences, 8% to 9% occurring once; the ten biggest clones make up around 4.8%. The chain links TRBV27 to TRBJ1-5, with a weak D call TRBD1 (5 bases). The source of this sequence is a female donor with ankylosing spondylitis or in good health (not recorded which). Sequencing input: blood, either unsorted or a sorted T cell fraction (not recorded which). As DNA, the CDR3 is TGCACCAGCAGTTCTACTTACTGGGGGACCAATTATAGCAATCAGCCCCAGCATTTT. It is translated as CTSSSTYWGTNYSNQPQHF.